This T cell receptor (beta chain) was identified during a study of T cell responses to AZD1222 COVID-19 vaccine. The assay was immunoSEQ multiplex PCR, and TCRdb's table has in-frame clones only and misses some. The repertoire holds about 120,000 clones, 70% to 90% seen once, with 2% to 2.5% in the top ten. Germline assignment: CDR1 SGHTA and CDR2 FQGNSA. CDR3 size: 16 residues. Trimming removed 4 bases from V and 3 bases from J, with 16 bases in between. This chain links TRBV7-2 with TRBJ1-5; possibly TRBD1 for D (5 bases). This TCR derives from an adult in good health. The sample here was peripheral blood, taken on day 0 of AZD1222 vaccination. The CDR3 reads CASSSLPGTINQPQHF. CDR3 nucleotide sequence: TGTGCCAGCAGCTCATTGCCAGGGACTATCAATCAGCCCCAGCATTTT.